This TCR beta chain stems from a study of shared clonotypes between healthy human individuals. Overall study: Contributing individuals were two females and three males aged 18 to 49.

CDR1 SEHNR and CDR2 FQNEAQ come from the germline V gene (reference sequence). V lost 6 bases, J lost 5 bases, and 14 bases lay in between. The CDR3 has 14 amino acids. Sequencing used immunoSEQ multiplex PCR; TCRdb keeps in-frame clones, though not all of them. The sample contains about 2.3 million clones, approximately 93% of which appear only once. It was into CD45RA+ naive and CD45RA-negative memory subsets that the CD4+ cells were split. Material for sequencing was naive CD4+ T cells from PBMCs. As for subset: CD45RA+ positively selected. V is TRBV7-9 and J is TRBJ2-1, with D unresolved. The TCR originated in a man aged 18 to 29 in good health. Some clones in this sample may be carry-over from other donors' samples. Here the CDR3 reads CASSPRGGDNEQFF. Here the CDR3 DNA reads TGTGCCAGCAGTCCCCGTGGTGGTGACAATGAGCAGTTCTTC.